This T cell receptor (beta chain) was documented in a study of blood T cell repertoires in COVID-19. Study overall: Material from acute and convalescent COVID-19 was sourced from the United States, Italy and Spain.

Method: immunoSEQ multiplex PCR; TCRdb's copy keeps in-frame clones and lacks some. The table lists more than 140,000 clones, around 88% of them singletons, with about 1.6% in the top ten. This clone was counted only a few times. The sequencing sample was made of peripheral blood. This receptor was taken from a woman aged 60-75 years with acute or convalescent COVID-19.

The CDR3 is CASSQSRQGTYNSPLHF. Here the CDR3 DNA reads TGTGCCAGCAGCCAATCAAGGCAGGGCACCTATAATTCACCCCTCCACTTT. This chain uses TRBV16 with TRBJ1-6; possibly TRBD1 for D (5 bases). Looked up from germline, CDR1 is KGHSY and CDR2 is FQNENV. Trimming pared 0 bases from V and 2 bases from J, leaving 11 bases between. The CDR3 is made up of 17 amino acids.